This passage covers 21 T cell receptor beta chains from one sample sequenced in a study of blood T cell repertoires in COVID-19. Assay used: immunoSEQ multiplex PCR; TCRdb lists only in-frame clones, some missing. The sample shows a few hundred thousand clones, about 85% of them seen only once. The sequenced material came from peripheral blood. These receptors originate from a human donor with COVID-19, enrolled during active disease. The donor label of this sample is uncertain.

This clone occurred once. The chain recombines TRBV6-6 with TRBJ1-1, with D tentatively TRBD1 (6 bases). The V end lost 5 bases, the J end lost 8 bases, and 24 bases lay between the germline ends. This CDR3 region has 16 residues. Germline V gives CDR1 MNHNY, CDR2 SVGAGI (reference sequence). The CDR3 spells CASSPGGGRGRGEAFF. CDR3 nucleotides: TGTGCCAGCAGTCCGGGGGGCGGCAGGGGACGAGGGGAAGCTTTCTTT.

This clone has a handful of counts. The V and J genes are TRBV7-2 and TRBJ1-1; 7 bases fit TRBD1. The CDR3 has 16 residues. V lost 1 base to trimming and J lost 4 bases; unmatched junction nucleotides: 9. Germline values: CDR1 SGHTA, CDR2 FQGNSA. This CDR3 is CASSLGYRGRGTEAFF. As DNA, the CDR3 is TGTGCCAGCAGCTTAGGGTACAGGGGAAGGGGCACTGAAGCTTTCTTT.

The genes are TRBV10-3 and TRBJ1-2, with 9 bases fitting TRBD1. The CDR3 has 14 residues. J lost 6 bases, V lost 5 bases, and 7 bases had no gene match. Germline CDR1 reads ENHRY; CDR2 reads SYGVKD. The CDR3 coding sequence is TGTGCCATCAGTTCCTTTCGACAGGGGGATGGCTACACCTTC. It yields the protein CAISSFRQGDGYTF.

This clone has a handful of counts. The chain employs TRBV6-5 and TRBJ2-3; 9 nucleotides line up with TRBD2. Germline CDR1 reads MNHEY; CDR2 reads SVGAGI. The junction had 2 bases not matched to a gene; V was cut back by 5 bases and J by 2 bases. The CDR3 spans 14 residues. CDR3 DNA: TGTGCCAGCAGTCCTAGCGGGGTCACAGATACGCAGTATTTT. Translating gives CASSPSGVTDTQYF.

The chain is built from TRBV3-1 (or the pseudogene TRBV3-2) and TRBJ1-1, with D hard to call. CDR1 LGHDT and CDR2 YNNKEL come from the germline V gene (reference sequence). This CDR3 has 15 residues. V lost 6 bases, J lost 1 base, and 15 bases lay in between. The CDR3 DNA reads TGTGCCAGCAGTCCTATCCCCGGAGGGAACACTGAAGCTTTCTTT. Translation gives CASSPIPGGNTEAFF.

This chain links TRBV11-2 with TRBJ1-5; D is unresolved. This CDR3 spans 13 amino acids. V was clipped by 3 bases and J by 4 bases, with 7 bases between them. From germline, CDR1 is SGHAT and CDR2 FQNNGV. CDR3 nucleotide sequence: TGTGCCAGCAGCTTCCAGTCTAATCAGCCCCAGCATTTT. Encoded protein: CASSFQSNQPQHF.

The CDR3 nucleotides are TGTGCCAGCAGCCGAGAGGGCGGGAGCACAGATACGCAGTATTTT. Translation: CASSREGGSTDTQYF. The chain employs TRBV11-3 and TRBJ2-3; D is perhaps TRBD2 (5 bases). There are 15 residues in the CDR3. Trimming shortened V by 5 bases and J by 0 bases, and 12 bases separated the two germline ends. Germline CDR1 reads SGHNT; CDR2 reads YENEEA.

This sequence joins TRBV6-5 and TRBJ2-7, with TRBD2 identical over 10 bases. In germline, CDR1 is MNHEY, CDR2 SVGAGI. There are 16 residues in the CDR3. Germline trimming cut 4 bases from V and 0 bases from J; bases unmatched to any gene: 6. Here the CDR3 reads CASSSSRTSGSYEQYF. The CDR3 bases are TGTGCCAGCAGTTCCTCCAGGACTAGCGGCTCCTACGAGCAGTACTTC.

The chain is built from TRBV9 and TRBJ1-2, with 9 bases matching TRBD1. Trimming removed 1 base from V and 8 bases from J; junction bases left unmatched: 3. Germline assignment: CDR1 SGDLS and CDR2 YYNGEE. The CDR3 spans 13 residues. This CDR3 reads CASSVTGGKGYTF. For the CDR3, the DNA is TGTGCCAGCAGCGTAACAGGGGGCAAGGGCTACACCTTC.

The table lists this clone with a few counts. J is TRBJ2-2 and V is TRBV7-3; possible D gene TRBD2, 5 bases. V was clipped by 5 bases and J by 7 bases, with 17 bases between them. Per the germline V gene, CDR1 is SGHTA and CDR2 is FQGTGA. The CDR3 sequence is 15 residues long. The CDR3 loop reads CASSQEGRVNGELFF. The DNA for the CDR3 is TGTGCCAGCAGCCAGGAAGGGCGGGTCAACGGGGAGCTGTTTTTT.

The chain is built from TRBV9 and TRBJ1-5; TRBD1 aligns across 9 bases. The CDR3 is made up of 15 amino acids. V dropped 5 bases and J dropped 2; count of bases not matched to a gene: 5. Germline V lookup: CDR1 SGDLS, CDR2 YYNGEE. The CDR3 DNA is TGTGCCAGCAGTACAGGGGGCGAAGGCAATCAGCCCCAGCATTTT. Translating gives CASSTGGEGNQPQHF. The full variable domain, with the rest looked up from reference TRBV9 and TRBJ1-5, is DSGVTQTPKHLITATGQRVTLRCSPRSGDLSVYWYQQSLDQGLQFLIQYYNGEERAKGNILERFSAQQFPDLHSELNLSSLELGDSALYFCASSTGGEGNQPQHFGDGTRLSIL.

The gene calls are TRBV20-1 and TRBJ1-1; maybe TRBD1 (6 bases). CDR3 length equals 9 residues. Germline values: CDR1 DFQATT, CDR2 SNEGSKA (reference sequence). CDR3 sequence: CRAGQEAFF. Here the CDR3 DNA reads TGCAGGGCCGGACAGGAAGCTTTCTTT.

Only one count was recorded for this clone. The rearrangement uses TRBV3-1 (or the pseudogene TRBV3-2) and TRBJ1-4, with D perhaps matching TRBD1 (6 bases). CDR1 and CDR2 (germline): LGHDT, YNNKEL (reference sequence). Trimming removed 7 bases at V and 10 bases at J, with 22 bases between. CDR3 length: 15 residues. CDR3 amino acids: CASTKGRGDLVKLFF. The CDR3 DNA is TGTGCCAGCACCAAGGGGAGGGGGGACCTCGTAAAACTGTTTTTT.

CDR3 nucleotide sequence: TGCAGCGCCTGGACAGGGGGCGAGGCCGGCTACACCTTC. Encoded protein: CSAWTGGEAGYTF. This chain connects TRBV29-1 to TRBJ1-2, with 11 positions matching TRBD1. The CDR3 has 13 residues. CDR1 is SQVTM, CDR2 ANQGSEA, per germline. V gave up 7 bases and J gave up 8 bases; unmatched junction bases: 9.

The chain has TRBV27 and TRBJ2-1, with TRBD2 identical over 16 bases. Germline V gene lookup returns CDR1 MNHEY and CDR2 SMNVEV (reference sequence). The V and J ends lost 5 bases and 12 bases, in that order; junction bases with no gene match: 7. CDR3 size: 15 residues. CDR3: CASSLPGLAGGPQFF. The CDR3 bases are TGTGCCAGCAGTCTCCCGGGACTAGCGGGAGGGCCGCAGTTCTTC.

V gene TRBV2 combines with J gene TRBJ1-2; D is unclear. Trimming shortened V by 5 bases and J by 5 bases, and 9 bases separated the two germline ends. The CDR3 has 12 amino acids. CDR1 is SNHLY and CDR2 is FYNNEI in the germline V gene. CDR3 amino acids: CASSNSGYGYTF. CDR3 DNA: TGTGCCAGCAGTAATAGTGGTTATGGCTACACCTTC. Full variable domain (remainder filled in from reference TRBV2 and TRBJ1-2): EPEVTQTPSHQVTQMGQEVILRCVPISNHLYFYWYRQILGQKVEFLVSFYNNEISEKSEIFDDQFSVERPDGSNFTLKIRSTKLEDSAMYFCASSNSGYGYTFGSGTRLTVV.

This chain joins TRBV27 and TRBJ2-7, with a possible D match to TRBD2 (6 bases). The V end lost 4 bases, the J end lost 6 bases, and 16 bases lay between the germline ends. CDR3 length: 14 amino acids. CDR1 and CDR2 (germline): MNHEY, SMNVEV (reference sequence). The CDR3: CASSSGTSLGEQYF. In DNA form, the CDR3 reads TGTGCCAGCAGTTCGGGGACTTCCCTCGGCGAGCAGTACTTC.

The chain couples TRBV11-3 to TRBJ2-7, with 7 bases lining up with TRBD1. The germline gives CDR1 SGHNT, CDR2 YENEEA. This CDR3 is built from 16 residues. With 5 bases clipped from V and 0 bases from J, the junction kept 10 bases outside the gene matches. As DNA, the CDR3 is TGTGCCAGCAGCCCCCGACCAGGGGGTAGCTCCTACGAGCAGTACTTC. Translated, it gives CASSPRPGGSSYEQYF.

The CDR3 bases are TGTGCCATCAGTGAGTCGAGGGGGCGCGTCTATGGCTACACCTTC. The encoded protein is CAISESRGRVYGYTF. V gene TRBV10-3 combines with J gene TRBJ1-2; 7 bases line up with TRBD1. The germline V gene encodes CDR1 ENHRY and CDR2 SYGVKD. This CDR3 is built from 15 residues. The V and J ends lost 0 bases and 4 bases, in that order; junction bases with no gene match: 5.

The V call is TRBV12-3 or TRBV12-4, the J call TRBJ1-6; D uncertain. This CDR3 spans 13 amino acids. The ends were cut back, 11 bases at V and 6 bases at J, with 14 bases in the middle. The CDR3 region has the DNA TGTGCCGTCAGCGAGGGCCTTAATTCACCCCTCCACTTT. As protein: CAVSEGLNSPLHF.

This chain links TRBV5-5 with TRBJ2-3, with a weak D call TRBD2 (6 bases). Trimming removed 6 bases from V and 0 bases from J, with 14 bases in between. This CDR3 contains 15 residues. Per the germline V gene, CDR1 is SGHKS and CDR2 is YYEKEE (reference sequence). The CDR3 sequence: CASTTGVSSTDTQYF. The CDR3 bases are TGTGCCAGCACCACGGGGGTGTCTAGCACAGATACGCAGTATTTT.